The 15 T cell receptor beta chains in this list originate from one sample, sequenced in a study of cytomegalovirus exposure and HLA in healthy donors. In the PCR, 60 Vbeta and 13 Jbeta primers were used. TCRdb keeps only in-frame clones here, not all; method: immunoSEQ multiplex PCR. This table holds over 200,000 clones, more than 70% found once. Sequencing used PBMCs. The receptors stem from a human donor in good health.

The chain uses TRBV7-6 and TRBJ2-5; 7 nucleotides match TRBD2. V lost 1 base to trimming and J lost 2 bases; unmatched junction nucleotides: 13. This CDR3 has 18 residues. Per the germline V gene, CDR1 is SGHVS and CDR2 is FNYEAQ. Here the CDR3 reads CASSLGDLAEVVQETQYF. The CDR3 region has the DNA TGTGCCAGCAGCTTAGGCGATCTAGCGGAGGTGGTACAAGAGACCCAGTACTTC.

The chain combines TRBV9 with TRBJ1-2, with 10 bases that match TRBD1. The junction had 7 bases not matched to a gene; V was cut back by 4 bases and J by 4 bases. This CDR3 spans 15 amino acids. Germline CDR1 reads SGDLS; CDR2 reads YYNGEE. The CDR3 region has the DNA TGTGCCAGCAGCCCCCAGACAGGGGGCTTCTATGGCTACACCTTC. Translating it yields CASSPQTGGFYGYTF.

The gene calls are TRBV28 and TRBJ2-7, with D maybe TRBD2 (6 bases). The CDR3 sequence is 12 residues long. Looked up from germline, CDR1 is MDHEN and CDR2 is SYDVKM. V lost 2 bases and J lost 7, with 9 bases in between. The CDR3 coding sequence is TGTGCCAGCAGTTTAGCTCGGGAGGAGCAGTACTTC. This translates into CASSLAREEQYF.

J is TRBJ2-5 and V is TRBV15; D unresolved. CDR1 is LNHNV and CDR2 is YYDKDF in the germline V gene (reference sequence). Trimming removed 4 bases from V and 4 bases from J, with 10 bases in between. This CDR3 contains 13 residues. CDR3 sequence reads: CATSTISTETQYF. As DNA, the CDR3 is TGTGCCACCAGCACGATTAGTACAGAGACCCAGTACTTC.

This chain links TRBV10-3 with TRBJ2-1, with 14 bases aligning to TRBD2. Germline values: CDR1 ENHRY, CDR2 SYGVKD. The V and J ends lost 7 bases and 5 bases, in that order; junction bases with no gene match: 1. This CDR3 has 14 amino acids. The CDR3 DNA sequence: TGTGCCATCACGGGACTAGCGGGAGACAATGAGCAGTTCTTC. This translates into CAITGLAGDNEQFF.

The chain carries TRBV5-1 and TRBJ2-1; TRBD2 matches 7 bases. V lost 3 bases and J lost 5; bases outside the gene matches: 11. The germline gives CDR1 SGHRS, CDR2 YFSETQ. The CDR3 loop spans 16 amino acids. The CDR3: CASSSPGGTGNNEQFF. The CDR3, as DNA: TGCGCCAGCAGCTCTCCGGGAGGAACAGGAAACAATGAGCAGTTCTTC.

The gene calls are TRBV29-1 and TRBJ2-5; TRBD1 aligns across 8 bases. V trimming: 8 bases; J trimming: 2 bases; junction bases outside the gene matches: 7. CDR1 and CDR2 (germline): SQVTM, ANQGSEA. The CDR3 runs 13 residues. The DNA for the CDR3 is TGCAGCATCCTCCGGGACAGGCAAGAGACCCAGTACTTC. Amino acids: CSILRDRQETQYF.

The V and J genes are TRBV27 and TRBJ2-5, with D tentatively TRBD2 (6 bases). Germline CDR1 MNHEY, CDR2 SMNVEV (reference sequence). Trimming stripped 5 bases from V and 5 bases from J, with 9 bases between. This CDR3 contains 12 residues. The CDR3 region is CASSPGRETQYF. The CDR3 DNA is TGTGCCAGCAGTCCTGGGAGGGAGACCCAGTACTTC.

Here the CDR3 DNA reads TGTGCCAGCAGCTCGGGACTAGCGGGGGCCTACGAGCAGTACTTC. It encodes CASSSGLAGAYEQYF. The V gene is TRBV7-9, the J gene TRBJ2-7; TRBD2 matches 14 bases. The CDR3 has 15 amino acids. CDR1 and CDR2 (germline): SEHNR, FQNEAQ (reference sequence). The V segment lost 4 bases and the J segment 2 bases; nucleotides outside the gene matches: 1.

The chain employs TRBV7-6 and TRBJ2-2; D is unclear. CDR3 length equals 12 residues. The V end was cut by 1 base, the J end by 8 bases, with 5 bases between. Germline V gene data show CDR1 as SGHVS and CDR2 as FNYEAQ. The chain's CDR3 is CASSLVTGELFF. The CDR3 DNA reads as TGTGCCAGCAGCTTAGTAACTGGGGAGCTGTTTTTT.

The V gene is TRBV28, the J gene TRBJ2-3; 9 bases agree with TRBD2. With V trimmed by 6 bases and J by 1 base, 17 bases remained unmatched. There are 19 residues in the CDR3. Germline CDR1 MDHEN, CDR2 SYDVKM. DNA of the CDR3: TGTGCCAGCAGCCCACTAGAAACTATAGCGGGAGATGGCACAGATACGCAGTATTTT. As protein: CASSPLETIAGDGTDTQYF.

The J gene is TRBJ1-5, the V gene TRBV28; D may be TRBD1 (5 bases). CDR3 size: 14 residues. V was pared by 5 bases and J by 8 bases, with 16 bases between. Germline lookup yields CDR1 MDHEN and CDR2 SYDVKM. CDR3 residues: CASSTRDLRKPQHF. The CDR3 DNA sequence: TGTGCCAGCAGTACCAGGGATTTGCGGAAGCCCCAGCATTTT.

The chain has TRBV5-8 and TRBJ2-1; possibly TRBD2 for D (6 bases). This CDR3 is 16 amino acids long. Trimming stripped 4 bases from V and 0 bases from J, with 14 bases between. Germline V lookup: CDR1 SGHTS, CDR2 YDEGEE. The CDR3 DNA is TGTGCCAGCAGCCCTAATAGGGGAGGCTCCTACAATGAGCAGTTCTTC. It yields the protein CASSPNRGGSYNEQFF.

The chain uses TRBV6-5 and TRBJ2-1; D unclear. Germline V CDR1 and CDR2: MNHEY, SVGAGI. V was clipped by 3 bases and J by 3 bases, with 9 bases between them. The CDR3 is 14 amino acids. The CDR3 here is CASSYNFLYNEQFF. The CDR3 DNA is TGTGCCAGCAGTTATAACTTCCTCTACAATGAGCAGTTCTTC.

The chain's CDR3 is CASRTAGGTYEQYF. The DNA for the CDR3 is TGTGCCAGCAGAACCGCAGGGGGTACCTACGAGCAGTACTTC. The rearrangement uses TRBV7-8 and TRBJ2-7; 7 nucleotides match TRBD1. The V gene's germline CDR1 is SGHVS and CDR2 FQNEAQ. V shed 6 bases, J shed 2 bases, and the junction held 7 bases outside the gene matches. There are 14 residues in the CDR3.